This is a list of T cell receptor beta chains from one sample in a study of PD-1 blockade in classical Hodgkin lymphoma. Only in-frame clones appear in the TCRdb table, and some are missing; sequencing was by immunoSEQ multiplex PCR. The repertoire includes some 49,000 clones, under 95% of them detected once, and around 5% sits in the top ten. The specimen sequenced was peripheral blood mononuclear cells (PBMCs). The receptors derive from a human donor with classical Hodgkin lymphoma. Each CDR3 is given with its conserved first and last residue. Each record gives: D gene, clone size, V gene, J gene, CDR3 DNA, CDR3 protein. The D gene is left open where the match is weak. A row's size may be missing; if present it is once, few, many or a size class.

d_call: NA
clone_size: NA
v_call: TRBV28
j_call: TRBJ2-1
cdr3_nt: TGTGCCAGCAATCCGGACGGATACAATGAGCAGTTCTTC
cdr3_aa: CASNPDGYNEQFF

d_call: NA
clone_size: NA
v_call: TRBV29-1
j_call: TRBJ2-2
cdr3_nt: TGCAGCGTTGAAGGGACCTCCGGGGAGCTGTTTTTT
cdr3_aa: CSVEGTSGELFF

d_call: NA
clone_size: NA
v_call: TRBV2
j_call: TRBJ2-7
cdr3_nt: TGTGCCAGCAGTGAGAAAGGTTACGAGCAGTACTTC
cdr3_aa: CASSEKGYEQYF

d_call: NA
clone_size: NA
v_call: TRBV5-1
j_call: TRBJ2-6
cdr3_nt: TGCGCCAGCACCTCTGCACCCGGGGCCAACGTCCTGACTTTC
cdr3_aa: CASTSAPGANVLTF

d_call: TRBD1
clone_size: NA
v_call: TRBV29-1
j_call: TRBJ1-1
cdr3_nt: TGCAGCGTTGAACTACAGGGGGGGACTGAAGCTTTCTTT
cdr3_aa: CSVELQGGTEAFF

d_call: NA
clone_size: NA
v_call: TRBV2
j_call: TRBJ2-2
cdr3_nt: TGTGCCAGCCCCAGGGGGGGACAGCCAAACACCGGGGAGCTGTTTTTT
cdr3_aa: CASPRGGQPNTGELFF

d_call: NA
clone_size: NA
v_call: TRBV25-1
j_call: TRBJ2-3
cdr3_nt: TGTGCCAGCAGCCCCAGCCCTAGGGGGAGCACAGATACGCAGTATTTT
cdr3_aa: CASSPSPRGSTDTQYF

d_call: TRBD1
clone_size: NA
v_call: TRBV28
j_call: TRBJ1-4
cdr3_nt: TGTGCCAGCAGTTACCCGATGGGGCAGGGGGTTTCTAATGAAAAACTGTTTTTT
cdr3_aa: CASSYPMGQGVSNEKLFF

d_call: NA
clone_size: NA
v_call: TRBV7-9
j_call: TRBJ2-3
cdr3_nt: TGTGCCAGCAGCACCTCCCTGGGAACAGATACGCAGTATTTT
cdr3_aa: CASSTSLGTDTQYF

d_call: NA
clone_size: NA
v_call: TRBV2
j_call: TRBJ1-1
cdr3_nt: TGTGCCAGCAGATTCCAGGGTCCGGACACTGAAGCTTTCTTT
cdr3_aa: CASRFQGPDTEAFF

d_call: NA
clone_size: NA
v_call: TRBV14
j_call: TRBJ1-1
cdr3_nt: TGTGCCAGCAGCTATGACAAGAACACTGAAGCTTTCTTT
cdr3_aa: CASSYDKNTEAFF

d_call: NA
clone_size: NA
v_call: TRBV6-1
j_call: TRBJ2-3
cdr3_nt: TGTGCCAGCAGCGAATCCGGAGATACGCAGTATTTT
cdr3_aa: CASSESGDTQYF

d_call: TRBD1
clone_size: NA
v_call: TRBV18
j_call: TRBJ2-2
cdr3_nt: TGTGCCAGCTCACCACCGAACCAGGGGGTTAACACCGGGGAGCTGTTTTTT
cdr3_aa: CASSPPNQGVNTGELFF

d_call: NA
clone_size: NA
v_call: TRBV6-5
j_call: TRBJ2-1
cdr3_nt: TGTGCCAGCAGAACCAGCGGTAGCTCCTACAATGAGCAGTTCTTC
cdr3_aa: CASRTSGSSYNEQFF

d_call: TRBD2
clone_size: NA
v_call: TRBV5-6
j_call: TRBJ2-1
cdr3_nt: TGTGCCGGCGGGCTAGCGGGACTCTATGAGCAGTTCTTC
cdr3_aa: CAGGLAGLYEQFF

d_call: TRBD1
clone_size: NA
v_call: TRBV28
j_call: TRBJ2-7
cdr3_nt: TGTGCCAGCAGTCCATTGGGGACAGGGGACTACGAGCAGTACTTC
cdr3_aa: CASSPLGTGDYEQYF

d_call: NA
clone_size: NA
v_call: TRBV5-8
j_call: TRBJ1-2
cdr3_nt: TGTGCCAGCAGCTTCACAGGAAACCCTTATGGCTACACCTTC
cdr3_aa: CASSFTGNPYGYTF

d_call: TRBD1
clone_size: NA
v_call: TRBV9
j_call: TRBJ2-1
cdr3_nt: TGTGCCAGCAGCGGACAGGGGAACAATGAGCAGTTCTTC
cdr3_aa: CASSGQGNNEQFF

d_call: NA
clone_size: NA
v_call: TRBV28
j_call: TRBJ2-3
cdr3_nt: TGTGCCAGCAGTACGCCGACAAGAACCACAGATACGCAGTATTTT
cdr3_aa: CASSTPTRTTDTQYF

d_call: TRBD2
clone_size: NA
v_call: TRBV7-6
j_call: TRBJ2-5
cdr3_nt: TGTGCCAGCACCCTGGGAGGGAGGGGAGAGACCCAGTACTTC
cdr3_aa: CASTLGGRGETQYF

d_call: TRBD1
clone_size: NA
v_call: TRBV6-1
j_call: TRBJ2-2
cdr3_nt: TGTGCCAGCAGTGAATACCCCCTCCCGGGACAGGGGAGATACGGGGAGCTGTTTTTT
cdr3_aa: CASSEYPLPGQGRYGELFF

d_call: NA
clone_size: few
v_call: TRBV2
j_call: TRBJ1-5
cdr3_nt: TGTGCCAGCAGCGACGGGGTCCCCAATCAGCCCCAGCATTTT
cdr3_aa: CASSDGVPNQPQHF

d_call: NA
clone_size: NA
v_call: TRBV7-3
j_call: TRBJ2-2
cdr3_nt: TGTGCCAGCAGCTTATTCTTGTCAGGGGAGCTGTTTTTT
cdr3_aa: CASSLFLSGELFF

d_call: NA
clone_size: once
v_call: TRBV5-6
j_call: TRBJ1-5
cdr3_nt: TGTGCCAGCAGCCCTGGGGGGGGAGGACAGCCCCAGCATTTT
cdr3_aa: CASSPGGGGQPQHF

d_call: TRBD2
clone_size: NA
v_call: TRBV11-3
j_call: TRBJ2-1
cdr3_nt: TGTGCCAGCAGCCCCTCGGCGGGAGGGCTTTCCTACAATGAGCAGTTCTTC
cdr3_aa: CASSPSAGGLSYNEQFF

d_call: TRBD2
clone_size: NA
v_call: TRBV7-8
j_call: TRBJ2-2
cdr3_nt: TGTGCCAGCAGCTCCGGACTAGCGGGAAGCGGGGAGCTGTTTTTT
cdr3_aa: CASSSGLAGSGELFF

d_call: NA
clone_size: once
v_call: TRBV7-3
j_call: TRBJ1-5
cdr3_nt: TGTGCCAGCAGCGCTATGGGCAATCAGCCCCAGCATTTT
cdr3_aa: CASSAMGNQPQHF

d_call: TRBD2
clone_size: NA
v_call: TRBV10-2
j_call: TRBJ2-5
cdr3_nt: TGCGCCAGCAGTGCCACCGGGACTAGCGGGAGGGGGAAGACCCAGTACTTC
cdr3_aa: CASSATGTSGRGKTQYF

d_call: TRBD2
clone_size: NA
v_call: TRBV28
j_call: TRBJ2-3
cdr3_nt: TGTGCCAGCAGTTACTATAGCGGGAGCTCTTCGGATACGCAGTATTTT
cdr3_aa: CASSYYSGSSSDTQYF

d_call: TRBD1
clone_size: NA
v_call: TRBV19
j_call: TRBJ1-1
cdr3_nt: TGTGCCAGTAGAGGGTTATTAGGGGGCACGACTGAAGCTTTCTTT
cdr3_aa: CASRGLLGGTTEAFF

d_call: TRBD2
clone_size: NA
v_call: TRBV19
j_call: TRBJ2-3
cdr3_nt: TGTGCCAGTAGTCTTAGCGGGAGTGCAGATACGCAGTATTTT
cdr3_aa: CASSLSGSADTQYF

d_call: NA
clone_size: NA
v_call: TRBV18
j_call: TRBJ1-2
cdr3_nt: TGTGCCAGCTCACCCCCCGACAGGATCTATGGCTACACCTTC
cdr3_aa: CASSPPDRIYGYTF

d_call: TRBD1
clone_size: NA
v_call: TRBV29-1
j_call: TRBJ2-5
cdr3_nt: TGCAGCGTTGGGTTAGGGGGCATCCAAGAGACCCAGTACTTC
cdr3_aa: CSVGLGGIQETQYF

d_call: NA
clone_size: NA
v_call: TRBV21-1
j_call: TRBJ2-1
cdr3_nt: TGTGCCAGCAGCAAAGGGGCGAGGGGCGGGAGATCCTACAATGAGCAGTTCTTC
cdr3_aa: CASSKGARGGRSYNEQFF

d_call: NA
clone_size: NA
v_call: TRBV4-1
j_call: TRBJ2-7
cdr3_nt: TGCGCCAGCAGCCCACAGGGTTCCTACGAGCAGTACTTC
cdr3_aa: CASSPQGSYEQYF

d_call: NA
clone_size: NA
v_call: TRBV6-5
j_call: TRBJ2-1
cdr3_nt: TGTGCCAGCAGTTACTCGAAGGGTATGCCCGGCTTCTTC
cdr3_aa: CASSYSKGMPGFF

d_call: TRBD1
clone_size: NA
v_call: TRBV9
j_call: TRBJ1-5
cdr3_nt: TGTGCCAGCAGCCTGACAGGGGGCAATCAGCCCCAGCATTTT
cdr3_aa: CASSLTGGNQPQHF

d_call: NA
clone_size: NA
v_call: TRBV4-1
j_call: TRBJ2-2
cdr3_nt: TGCGCCAGCAGCCAGCGAGGAGTGACGACCGGGGAGCTGTTTTTT
cdr3_aa: CASSQRGVTTGELFF

d_call: NA
clone_size: NA
v_call: TRBV19
j_call: TRBJ2-3
cdr3_nt: TGTGCCAGTAGTCCAAGAACAGGGAGGGCCGGAGATACGCAGTATTTT
cdr3_aa: CASSPRTGRAGDTQYF

d_call: NA
clone_size: NA
v_call: TRBV7-2
j_call: TRBJ1-5
cdr3_nt: TGTGCCAGCAGCTTAGAACCAGTCAATCAGCCCCAGCATTTT
cdr3_aa: CASSLEPVNQPQHF

d_call: TRBD1
clone_size: NA
v_call: TRBV19
j_call: TRBJ2-5
cdr3_nt: TGTGCCACCCAGGAGGCGGGGACAGGGACAGAGACCCAGTACTTC
cdr3_aa: CATQEAGTGTETQYF

d_call: TRBD1
clone_size: NA
v_call: TRBV6-1
j_call: TRBJ2-3
cdr3_nt: TGTGCCAGCAGTGGACAGGGTAGGACAGATACGCAGTATTTT
cdr3_aa: CASSGQGRTDTQYF

d_call: NA
clone_size: NA
v_call: TRBV5-1
j_call: TRBJ1-4
cdr3_nt: TGCGCCAGCAGCTTGGCCGGGACGTTCGCAACTAATGAAAAACTGTTTTTT
cdr3_aa: CASSLAGTFATNEKLFF

d_call: TRBD2
clone_size: NA
v_call: TRBV6-1
j_call: TRBJ2-1
cdr3_nt: TGTGCCAGCAGTGACGGTCTAGCGGGAACCTACAATGAGCAGTTCTTC
cdr3_aa: CASSDGLAGTYNEQFF

d_call: NA
clone_size: NA
v_call: TRBV6-6
j_call: TRBJ2-5
cdr3_nt: TGTGCCAGCAGCCCCAGGGGGCGGGAGGGAAAAGAGACCCAGTACTTC
cdr3_aa: CASSPRGREGKETQYF

d_call: TRBD2
clone_size: NA
v_call: TRBV19
j_call: TRBJ2-3
cdr3_nt: TGTGCCAGTAGTACCCGGACTAGCGGGAGAGTAGATACGCAGTATTTT
cdr3_aa: CASSTRTSGRVDTQYF

d_call: NA
clone_size: NA
v_call: TRBV19
j_call: TRBJ2-7
cdr3_nt: TGTGCCAGTAACATGACCGAGCAGTACTTC
cdr3_aa: CASNMTEQYF

d_call: NA
clone_size: NA
v_call: TRBV2
j_call: TRBJ2-1
cdr3_nt: TGTGCCACACAGGGGACTAGAAGAAATGAGCAGTTCTTC
cdr3_aa: CATQGTRRNEQFF

d_call: NA
clone_size: few
v_call: TRBV10-1
j_call: TRBJ1-1
cdr3_nt: TGCGCCAGCAGTGCCCAGAGACTGAACACTGAAGCTTTCTTT
cdr3_aa: CASSAQRLNTEAFF

d_call: NA
clone_size: NA
v_call: TRBV7-3
j_call: TRBJ2-1
cdr3_nt: TGTGCCAGCAGCTTAAACCCGGTCTCCTACAATGAGCAGTTCTTC
cdr3_aa: CASSLNPVSYNEQFF

d_call: NA
clone_size: NA
v_call: TRBV2
j_call: TRBJ1-4
cdr3_nt: TGTGCCAGCAGTAGCCAGGGGATCACAACTAATGAAAAACTGTTTTTT
cdr3_aa: CASSSQGITTNEKLFF

d_call: TRBD1
clone_size: NA
v_call: TRBV6-1
j_call: TRBJ2-4
cdr3_nt: TGTGCCAGCAGAACCACAGGGGTGGCCAAAAACATTCAGTACTTC
cdr3_aa: CASRTTGVAKNIQYF

d_call: NA
clone_size: NA
v_call: TRBV4-2
j_call: TRBJ2-7
cdr3_nt: TGTGCCAGCAGCCAAGAAGCGGCAGGCTCGGCGCCCTACGAGCAGTACTTC
cdr3_aa: CASSQEAAGSAPYEQYF

d_call: NA
clone_size: NA
v_call: TRBV10-3
j_call: TRBJ1-2
cdr3_nt: TGTGCCATCAGTGAGTCGGACGATACTAACTATGGCTACACCTTC
cdr3_aa: CAISESDDTNYGYTF

d_call: TRBD2
clone_size: NA
v_call: TRBV5-1
j_call: TRBJ2-1
cdr3_nt: TGCGCCAGCAGCTCCGGGACTAGCGGGTCCCTCTACAATGAGCAGTTCTTC
cdr3_aa: CASSSGTSGSLYNEQFF

d_call: NA
clone_size: once
v_call: TRBV7-9
j_call: TRBJ2-5
cdr3_nt: TGTGCCAGCAGCTTAGTTGGGGGGCTAGAGACCCAGTACTTC
cdr3_aa: CASSLVGGLETQYF

d_call: NA
clone_size: NA
v_call: TRBV15
j_call: TRBJ2-3
cdr3_nt: TGTGCCACCAGCAGAGATGACCTTAATAAGGGGAGGTGGTTTAGAACAGATACGCAGTATTTT
cdr3_aa: CATSRDDLNKGRWFRTDTQYF

d_call: NA
clone_size: NA
v_call: TRBV9
j_call: TRBJ1-1
cdr3_nt: TGTGCCAGCAGCGTAGCGGGGGCAGTTAACCCCCTTTATGAAGCTTTCTTT
cdr3_aa: CASSVAGAVNPLYEAFF

d_call: TRBD1
clone_size: NA
v_call: TRBV30
j_call: TRBJ1-1
cdr3_nt: TGTGCCTGGAGTCTAAATCTATACAGGGGGGTCGGGAACACTGAAGCTTTCTTT
cdr3_aa: CAWSLNLYRGVGNTEAFF